This passage covers 32 T cell receptor beta chains from one sample sequenced in a study of PD-1 blockade in classical Hodgkin lymphoma. Clones were sequenced by immunoSEQ multiplex PCR, and TCRdb holds only the in-frame ones, with some missing. The data hold some 31,000 clones, with roughly 70% observed a single time. Every single patient, without exception, relapsed after autologous stem cell transplantation, and brentuximab vedotin exposure varied. The sequences come from peripheral blood mononuclear cells (PBMCs), collected before the second cycle of nivolumab. Every receptor here comes from a human donor with classical Hodgkin lymphoma.

The chain recombines TRBV6-6 with TRBJ1-6, with D maybe TRBD1 (5 bases). The CDR3 runs to 16 residues. The V gene lost 6 bases and the J gene lost 3 bases, with 15 bases spanning the gap. CDR1 MNHNY and CDR2 SVGAGI come from the germline V gene (reference sequence). The chain's CDR3 is CASSQDWGGYNSPLHF. The CDR3 DNA follows: TGTGCCAGCAGCCAAGATTGGGGGGGCTATAATTCACCCCTCCACTTT.

J is TRBJ1-1 and V is TRBV9; a weak D match, TRBD1 (5 bases). Trimming shortened V by 4 bases and J by 5 bases, and 15 bases separated the two germline ends. This CDR3 comprises 14 residues. The germline V gene has CDR1 SGDLS and CDR2 YYNGEE. The CDR3 region has the DNA TGTGCCAGCAGCCCCTCGGGGAGGGGTACTGAAGCTTTCTTT. Residues: CASSPSGRGTEAFF.

A remark on this clone: One junction end disagrees with the germline gene, perhaps due to a read error. J is TRBJ2-2 and V is TRBV7-7, with D tentatively TRBD1 or TRBD2 (5 bases each). This CDR3 is built from 14 residues. CDR1 and CDR2 from the germline V gene are SSHAT and FNYEAQ (reference sequence). The CDR3 DNA sequence: TGTGCTAGCAGCAAGGGACCAAACACCGGGGAGCTGTTTTTT. Protein product: CASSKGPNTGELFF.

The chain recombines TRBV27 with TRBJ1-2; 7 bases are a match to TRBD1. Trimming cost V 0 bases and J 4 bases; bases outside gene matches: 8. Germline V gives CDR1 MNHEY, CDR2 SMNVEV (reference sequence). This CDR3 contains 16 residues. The CDR3 nucleotides read TGTGCCAGCAGTTTATCGACAGGGTACGGGATCTATGGCTACACCTTC. It yields the protein CASSLSTGYGIYGYTF.

This chain links TRBV11-1 with TRBJ2-3; D remains unclear. CDR1 and CDR2 from the germline V gene are SGHAT and FQDESV (reference sequence). Trimming removed 5 bases at V and 4 bases at J, with 10 bases between. The CDR3 extends over 13 amino acids. The CDR3 nucleotides read TGTGCCAGCAGCCCGAGGAGTGCAGATACGCAGTATTTT. Translating it yields CASSPRSADTQYF.

This clone has just one count. The chain recombines TRBV5-1 with TRBJ2-2; 7 nucleotides match TRBD2. Unmatched junction bases numbered 13, after V lost 3 bases and J lost 5 bases. CDR1 and CDR2 from the germline V gene are SGHRS and YFSETQ. CDR3 length: 17 residues. CDR3 nucleotides: TGCGCCAGCAGCTGGGGCCGGTGGAGCGGGGAAACCGGGGAGCTGTTTTTT. This sequence encodes CASSWGRWSGETGELFF.

The V call is TRBV9, the J call TRBJ2-7; D is possibly TRBD2 (6 bases). Germline CDR1 reads SGDLS; CDR2 reads YYNGEE. This CDR3 spans 14 amino acids. The ends were cut back, 0 bases at V and 4 bases at J, with 11 bases in the middle. Here the CDR3 DNA reads TGTGCCAGCAGCGTAGGTGGGGGGACTTACGAGCAGTACTTC. Its protein is CASSVGGGTYEQYF.

J is TRBJ1-2 and V is TRBV29-1; a possible D gene is TRBD1 (5 bases). The CDR3 runs 13 residues. V was pared by 6 bases and J by 3 bases, with 14 bases between. The germline gives CDR1 SQVTM, CDR2 ANQGSEA. The CDR3 DNA sequence: TGCAGCGTGCTCTGGACGGGGGACTATGGCTACACCTTC. Residues: CSVLWTGDYGYTF.

The rearrangement links TRBV9 to TRBJ2-2; 12 bases are a match to TRBD2. The CDR3 sequence is 16 residues long. CDR1 SGDLS and CDR2 YYNGEE come from the germline V gene. The J segment lost 7 bases and the V segment lost 4 bases, leaving 8 bases of the junction unmatched. CDR3: CASSPLAGGQVGELFF. CDR3 nucleotide sequence: TGTGCCAGCAGCCCCCTAGCGGGGGGGCAAGTCGGGGAGCTGTTTTTT.

This clone was counted between two and nine times. The genes are TRBV7-2 and TRBJ1-2; D gene unclear. Trimming left V 2 bases short and J 3 bases short, with 4 bases between. This CDR3 is built from 12 residues. Looked up from germline, CDR1 is SGHTA and CDR2 is FQGNSA. The CDR3 bases are TGTGCCAGCAGCTTATCCCACTATGGCTACACCTTC. Translated: CASSLSHYGYTF.

Only a few counts were recorded for this clone. The rearrangement joins TRBV11-2 to TRBJ2-5, with 8 nucleotides matching TRBD1. CDR1 SGHAT and CDR2 FQNNGV come from the germline V gene. Trimming at V came to 2 bases and at J to 1 base, leaving 9 bases not matched to a gene. The CDR3 spans 17 residues. The CDR3 sequence: CASSLSPGGYSQETQYF. Written as DNA, the CDR3 is TGTGCCAGCAGCTTAAGTCCAGGGGGCTACTCCCAAGAGACCCAGTACTTC.

This clone qualifies as medium-sized. This chain links TRBV6-1 with TRBJ1-5, with D perhaps matching TRBD1 (5 bases). The germline CDR1 and CDR2 sequences are MNHNS and SASEGT. V lost 5 bases to trimming and J lost 5 bases, with 7 bases between them. This CDR3 contains 12 residues. CDR3 protein: CASSLGDQPQHF. In DNA, the CDR3 is TGTGCCAGCAGTTTGGGGGATCAGCCCCAGCATTTT.

This clone was counted only a few times. The rearrangement uses TRBV11-3 and TRBJ2-2; D gene uncertain. Germline V gene lookup returns CDR1 SGHNT and CDR2 YENEEA. V lost 2 bases and J lost 2, with 0 bases in between. This CDR3 spans 12 amino acids. The CDR3 sequence is CASSLNTGELFF. Here the CDR3 DNA reads TGTGCCAGCAGCTTAAACACCGGGGAGCTGTTTTTT.

V usage is TRBV2 and J usage is TRBJ2-7; TRBD1 agrees at 7 bases. The CDR3 covers 14 residues. Germline V gives CDR1 SNHLY, CDR2 FYNNEI. The junction had 6 bases not matched to a gene; V was cut back by 7 bases and J by 0 bases. The CDR3 reads CASILQGTSYEQYF. CDR3 DNA: TGTGCCAGCATCCTACAGGGGACCTCCTACGAGCAGTACTTC. Looking up the rest from reference TRBV2 and TRBJ2-7 gives the full variable domain: EPEVTQTPSHQVTQMGQEVILRCVPISNHLYFYWYRQILGQKVEFLVSFYNNEISEKSEIFDDQFSVERPDGSNFTLKIRSTKLEDSAMYFCASILQGTSYEQYFGPGTRLTVT.

This clone was seen only a few times. DNA for the CDR3: TGCAGCGTTTTAGGGACCGGGGAGCTGTTTTTT. Protein sequence: CSVLGTGELFF. This chain uses TRBV29-1 with TRBJ2-2, with no clear D. V dropped 5 bases and J dropped 5 bases, with 6 bases sitting between them. The germline gives CDR1 SQVTM, CDR2 ANQGSEA. The CDR3 loop spans 11 amino acids.

This clone was seen a handful of times. This chain joins TRBV4-1 and TRBJ2-1, with a possible D match to TRBD2 (6 bases). The CDR3 covers 16 residues. Germline CDR1 and CDR2: MGHRA and YSYEKL. Trimming shortened V by 8 bases and J by 1 base, and 18 bases separated the two germline ends. The CDR3 loop is CASVPLGAGSYNEQFF. The CDR3 coding sequence is TGCGCCAGCGTCCCCTTAGGGGCGGGGTCCTACAATGAGCAGTTCTTC.

This clone was detected once. The V and J genes are TRBV4-1 and TRBJ2-1; D is tentatively TRBD1 or TRBD2 (5 bases each). Germline V CDR1 and CDR2: MGHRA, YSYEKL. This CDR3 has 16 amino acids. The ends were cut back, 0 bases at V and 5 bases at J, with 14 bases in the middle. CDR3 DNA: TGCGCCAGCAGCCAAGATCGTGTCGGGACCCACAATGAGCAGTTCTTC. Protein sequence: CASSQDRVGTHNEQFF.

The chain has TRBV7-9 and TRBJ2-1; unclear D gene. Germline V lookup: CDR1 SEHNR, CDR2 FQNEAQ (reference sequence). V shed 2 bases and J shed 9 bases, with 5 bases lying between them. This CDR3 region has 11 residues. CDR3 sequence: CASSLSFEQFF. The CDR3, as DNA: TGTGCCAGCAGCTTAAGTTTTGAGCAGTTCTTC.

The chain is built from TRBV7-9 and TRBJ2-3; D not certain. The V end lost 5 bases, the J end lost 7 bases, and 13 bases lay between the germline ends. Germline loops: CDR1 SEHNR, CDR2 FQNEAQ (reference sequence). The CDR3 runs to 13 residues. The chain's CDR3 is CASSPPWSHTQYF. The CDR3 nucleotides are TGTGCCAGCAGCCCTCCGTGGAGCCATACGCAGTATTTT.

The V gene is TRBV7-3, the J gene TRBJ2-1, with D maybe TRBD2 (5 bases). The CDR3 is 13 amino acids. Per the germline V gene, CDR1 is SGHTA and CDR2 is FQGTGA. V shed 5 bases and J shed 8 bases, with 13 bases lying between them. The CDR3, as DNA: TGTGCCAGCAGCCTCGGGGTCGGGTATGAGCAGTTCTTC. It encodes CASSLGVGYEQFF. Supplemented by reference TRBV7-3 and TRBJ2-1, the full variable domain reads GAGVSQTPSNKVTEKGKYVELRCDPISGHTALYWYRQSLGQGPEFLIYFQGTGAADDSGLPNDRFFAVRPEGSVSTLKIQRTERGDSAVYLCASSLGVGYEQFFGPGTRLTVL.

The rearrangement joins TRBV30 to TRBJ1-1; 7 bases are shared with TRBD1. J gave up 1 base and V 3 bases, and 8 bases lay outside the gene matches. The CDR3 sequence is 15 residues long. The germline V gene encodes CDR1 GTSNPN and CDR2 SVGIG (reference sequence). The CDR3 region has the DNA TGTGCCTGGAGAGACGAGACAGGGCAGAACACTGAAGCTTTCTTT. Residues: CAWRDETGQNTEAFF.

The chain combines TRBV11-3 with TRBJ2-1; tentative D call: TRBD2 (7 bases). The CDR3 has 16 residues. V gave up 3 bases and J gave up 5 bases, with 17 bases separating them. Looked up from germline, CDR1 is SGHNT and CDR2 is YENEEA. Here the CDR3 reads CASSLGTGGYHNEQFF. CDR3 in DNA: TGTGCCAGCAGCTTGGGGACGGGGGGCTATCACAATGAGCAGTTCTTC.

By share, this clone counts as medium-sized (0.01 to 0.1%). V usage is TRBV30 and J usage is TRBJ1-4; 11 bases match TRBD1. The germline gives CDR1 GTSNPN, CDR2 SVGIG (reference sequence). This CDR3 spans 15 amino acids. Trimming removed 0 bases from V and 8 bases from J; junction bases left unmatched: 5. The CDR3 coding sequence is TGTGCCTGGAGTGTACCGGGACAGGGGGGAGAAAAACTGTTTTTT. Translating it yields CAWSVPGQGGEKLFF.

The chain has TRBV30 and TRBJ2-3, with 11 bases identical to TRBD2. The germline V gene has CDR1 GTSNPN and CDR2 SVGIG (reference sequence). Trimming cost V 5 bases and J 4 bases; bases outside gene matches: 8. This CDR3 comprises 15 residues. CDR3 bases: TGTGCCTGGGGTTTAGCGGGGGGGCCTTCAGATACGCAGTATTTT. Protein product: CAWGLAGGPSDTQYF.

The J gene is TRBJ2-1, the V gene TRBV27; D is tentatively TRBD1 or TRBD2 (5 bases each). CDR3 length: 15 residues. Trimming stripped 6 bases from V and 12 bases from J, with 24 bases between. Germline V gene sequence: CDR1 MNHEY, CDR2 SMNVEV (reference sequence). The CDR3 loop is CASRTLAGALEGQFF. Here the CDR3 DNA reads TGTGCCAGCAGAACCCTTGCCGGGGCCCTGGAAGGGCAGTTCTTC.

The CDR3 is CASSSSGGPGRSSTDTQYF. The CDR3 DNA follows: TGTGCCAGCAGCTCTAGCGGGGGCCCAGGACGGTCGAGCACAGATACGCAGTATTTT. The chain employs TRBV7-8 and TRBJ2-3, with 10 nucleotides matching TRBD2. The germline CDR1 and CDR2 sequences are SGHVS and FQNEAQ. V lost 4 bases, J lost 0 bases, and 13 bases stayed unmatched. The CDR3 has 19 residues. Using reference TRBV7-8 and TRBJ2-3 for the parts outside the CDR3, the full variable domain is GAGVSQSPRYKVAKRGQDVALRCDPISGHVSLFWYQQALGQGPEFLTYFQNEAQLDKSGLPSDRFFAERPEGSVSTLKIQRTQQEDSAVYLCASSSSGGPGRSSTDTQYFGPGTRLTVL.

This clone was picked up a small number of times. The chain has TRBV20-1 and TRBJ2-7; D remains ambiguous. Germline CDR1 reads DFQATT; CDR2 reads SNEGSKA (reference sequence). There are 11 residues in the CDR3. Trimming took 3 bases from V and 3 from J, leaving 6 bases between them. The CDR3, as DNA: TGCAGTGCTAGTTCAGTCTACGAGCAGTACTTC. This sequence encodes CSASSVYEQYF.

The V gene is TRBV7-2, the J gene TRBJ2-5; D is unresolved. This CDR3 has 15 amino acids. Deletions cut 1 base from V and 2 bases from J, with 11 bases between. The germline V gene encodes CDR1 SGHTA and CDR2 FQGNSA. The CDR3 region is CASSLDGRKQETQYF. The CDR3 region has the DNA TGTGCCAGCAGCTTAGACGGGCGGAAACAAGAGACCCAGTACTTC.

V gene TRBV5-1 combines with J gene TRBJ2-1; 9 nucleotides agree with TRBD1. CDR3 length: 14 residues. Germline assignment: CDR1 SGHRS and CDR2 YFSETQ. The junction had 0 bases not matched to a gene; V was cut back by 0 bases and J by 5 bases. The DNA of the CDR3 is TGCGCCAGCAGCTTGGGGGACAGGGACAATGAGCAGTTCTTC. Its translation: CASSLGDRDNEQFF.

V and J are TRBV6-6 and TRBJ2-7, with D perhaps TRBD1 (5 bases). With 8 bases removed from V and 2 bases from J, the gap between germline ends came to 19 bases. CDR1 and CDR2 from the germline V gene are MNHNY and SVGAGI (reference sequence). The CDR3 is made up of 15 amino acids. The CDR3 spells CASAPGRAGTYEQYF. CDR3 sequence (DNA): TGTGCCAGCGCCCCGGGTCGGGCAGGGACCTACGAGCAGTACTTC.

This clone has just one count. This chain joins TRBV10-3 and TRBJ2-7; 10 positions agree with TRBD2. The germline V gene encodes CDR1 ENHRY and CDR2 SYGVKD. The V gene end was trimmed by 4 bases and the J gene end by 3 bases; junction bases not matched to a gene: 9. This CDR3 is built from 16 residues. CDR3 bases: TGTGCCATCAGTGTCCTAGCGGGGGAGAGTCACTACGAGCAGTACTTC. It translates to CAISVLAGESHYEQYF.

Points on this clone: At one boundary the junction diverges from the germline segment, which might be a read error. V is TRBV28 and J is TRBJ2-7, with 9 bases matching TRBD1. CDR1 is MDHEN and CDR2 is SYDVKM in the germline V gene. The CDR3 is 16 amino acids. The CDR3 loop is CAGSPSSGTGRGEQYF. Written as DNA, the CDR3 is TGTGCCGGCAGTCCCTCCTCTGGGACAGGGCGGGGCGAGCAGTACTTC.